This TCR beta chain was recorded in a study of T cell repertoires in cytomegalovirus infection. TCRdb re-derived calls from the reads in MiXCR, one entry per CDR3 protein. The sample has fewer than 950,000 distinct CDR3 sequences, 32% seen once. Per the germline V gene, CDR1 is MNHNY and CDR2 is SVGAGI (reference sequence). CDR3 length: 15 residues. V was cut by 0 bases and J by 2 bases, with 8 bases left in between. This clonotype has a handful of counts. Its specificity is not known. The genes are TRBV6-6 and TRBJ2-1; D perhaps matches TRBD2 (5 bases). The sequence derives from a human donor in good health (CMV status not recorded). Some clones in this sample may be carry-over from other donors' samples. Sequences were derived from cultured CD8+ T cells from PBMCs, sampled from culture after CMV antigen stimulation. CDR3 DNA sequence: TGTGCCAGCAGTTACTCTCTAGCTCCCTACAATGAGCAGTTCTTC. Translation: CASSYSLAPYNEQFF.